The 11 T cell receptor beta chains given below trace back to one sample, sequenced in a study of T-cell memory formation after mild COVID-19. TCRdb re-analysed the 5' RACE reads in MiXCR, keeping a single row per CDR3 protein. The profile shows around 300,000 distinct CDR3 sequences, roughly an eighth of them singletons. What was sequenced was PBMCs or a T cell subset sorted from them (not recorded which). All receptors derive from a man between 18 and 35 years old who had mild COVID-19 (a few samples of this study predate the infection). Cell type and time point are not known.

This clonotype was seen many times. This chain joins TRBV25-1 and TRBJ2-1; 9 positions match TRBD2. Germline values: CDR1 MGHDK, CDR2 SYGVNS. The CDR3 contains 14 residues. Trimming took 4 bases from V and 7 from J; bases not matched to a gene: 5. The DNA for the CDR3 is TGTGCCAGCAGTGTTAGCGGGGGTATAAATGAGCAGTTCTTC. Its translation: CASSVSGGINEQFF.

The V gene is TRBV5-1, the J gene TRBJ1-1; 9 nucleotides line up with TRBD1. CDR1 and CDR2 (germline): SGHRS, YFSETQ. The CDR3 consists of 15 residues. With 4 bases clipped from V and 0 bases from J, the junction kept 4 bases outside the gene matches. The CDR3 coding sequence is TGCGCCAGCAGCGCCGGGACAGGGCTGAACACTGAAGCTTTCTTT. Its translation: CASSAGTGLNTEAFF.

There are many counts of this clonotype. The gene calls are TRBV11-2 and TRBJ2-1; D not certain. The V gene lost 1 base and the J gene lost 0 bases, with 13 bases spanning the gap. Germline CDR1 SGHAT, CDR2 FQNNGV. The CDR3 has 17 residues. The CDR3 loop reads CASSLVFVHSSYNEQFF. In nucleotides, the CDR3 is TGTGCCAGCAGCTTAGTTTTCGTTCACAGCTCCTACAATGAGCAGTTCTTC.

The sample holds a few counts of this clonotype. V and J are TRBV7-2 and TRBJ2-3; D not certain. The V and J ends lost 2 bases and 0 bases respectively, with 9 bases between them. The germline V gene encodes CDR1 SGHTA and CDR2 FQGNSA. The CDR3 loop spans 15 amino acids. The CDR3, as DNA: TGTGCCAGCAGCTTATTCGTGTCCAGCACAGATACGCAGTATTTT. It codes for CASSLFVSSTDTQYF.

This clonotype was recorded a few times. CDR3 coding DNA: TGTGCCAGCAGTTTACTCCCTCAGGGGGCTCAGGGCTACACCTTC. Residues: CASSLLPQGAQGYTF. The chain links TRBV27 to TRBJ1-2; 8 bases agree with TRBD1. The CDR3 is 15 residues long. J was trimmed by 8 bases and V by 2 bases; bases with no gene match: 10. CDR1 MNHEY and CDR2 SMNVEV come from the germline V gene (reference sequence).

This clonotype showed up just a few times. The V and J genes are TRBV11-2 and TRBJ2-3, with D perhaps matching TRBD2 (7 bases). The CDR3 runs 14 residues. V was shortened by 4 bases and J by 2 bases, with 10 bases between the two germline ends. Germline CDR1 and CDR2: SGHAT and FQNNGV. Written as DNA, the CDR3 is TGTGCCAGCAGCTGGGAGGGGGTCACAGATACGCAGTATTTT. The encoded protein is CASSWEGVTDTQYF.

The genes are TRBV5-8 and TRBJ1-5; tentatively, D is TRBD1 (5 bases). The CDR3 has 17 amino acids. Germline CDR1 is SGHTS and CDR2 is YDEGEE. Trimming shortened V by 0 bases and J by 1 base, and 14 bases separated the two germline ends. CDR3 sequence reads: CASSLEQGVASNQPQHF. The CDR3 DNA sequence: TGTGCCAGCAGCTTGGAGCAGGGAGTAGCGAGCAATCAGCCCCAGCATTTT. Full variable domain (remainder filled in from reference TRBV5-8 and TRBJ1-5): EAGVTQSPTHLIKTRGQQATLRCSPISGHTSVYWYQQALGLGLQFLLWYDEGEERNRGNFPPRFSGRQFPNYSSELNVNALELEDSALYLCASSLEQGVASNQPQHFGDGTRLSIL.

This clonotype was recorded many times. The rearrangement links TRBV7-8 to TRBJ2-7; TRBD2 might be the D (5 bases). The CDR3 loop spans 13 amino acids. Germline assignment: CDR1 SGHVS and CDR2 FQNEAQ. Trimming took 5 bases from V and 1 from J, leaving 9 bases between them. The DNA of the CDR3 is TGTGCCAGCAGCACGAGGGTTTCCTACGAGCAGTACTTC. Its protein is CASSTRVSYEQYF.

The rearrangement uses TRBV25-1 and TRBJ1-2; D uncertain. The germline V gene has CDR1 MGHDK and CDR2 SYGVNS. Trimming took 6 bases from V and 4 from J, leaving 12 bases between them. The CDR3 contains 13 residues. The CDR3 nucleotides are TGTGCCAGCAGAAGCAATACGGCCTATGGCTACACCTTC. Translation gives CASRSNTAYGYTF.

This clonotype has a handful of counts. The gene calls are TRBV15 and TRBJ1-5; D remains unclear. The CDR3 has 15 amino acids. Germline V gene data show CDR1 as LNHNV and CDR2 as YYDKDF (reference sequence). V dropped 0 bases and J dropped 7 bases, with 13 bases sitting between them. Written as DNA, the CDR3 is TGTGCCACCAGCAGAGATCGGGGAGCGACCCAGCCCCAGCATTTT. Its protein is CATSRDRGATQPQHF.

This clonotype was observed a few times. The chain couples TRBV20-1 to TRBJ1-5; tentatively, D is TRBD1 (6 bases). Germline CDR1 reads DFQATT; CDR2 reads SNEGSKA (reference sequence). The ends were cut back, 0 bases at V and 4 bases at J, with 7 bases in the middle. The CDR3 has 13 residues. CDR3 coding DNA: TGCAGTGCTAGAGACGACAGGAATCAGCCCCAGCATTTT. Amino acids: CSARDDRNQPQHF.